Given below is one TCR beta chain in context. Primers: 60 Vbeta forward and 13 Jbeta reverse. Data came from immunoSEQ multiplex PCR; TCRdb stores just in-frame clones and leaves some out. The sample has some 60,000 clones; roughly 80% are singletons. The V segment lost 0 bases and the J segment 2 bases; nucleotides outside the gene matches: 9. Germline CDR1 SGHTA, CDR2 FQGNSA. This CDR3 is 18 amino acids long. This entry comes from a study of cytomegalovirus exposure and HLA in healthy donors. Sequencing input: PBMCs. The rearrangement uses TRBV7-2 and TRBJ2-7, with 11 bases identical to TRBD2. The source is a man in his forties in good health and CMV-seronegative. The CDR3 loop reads CASSLARTSGGIPYEQYF. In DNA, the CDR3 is TGTGCCAGCAGCTTAGCCCGAACTAGCGGGGGTATCCCCTACGAGCAGTACTTC.